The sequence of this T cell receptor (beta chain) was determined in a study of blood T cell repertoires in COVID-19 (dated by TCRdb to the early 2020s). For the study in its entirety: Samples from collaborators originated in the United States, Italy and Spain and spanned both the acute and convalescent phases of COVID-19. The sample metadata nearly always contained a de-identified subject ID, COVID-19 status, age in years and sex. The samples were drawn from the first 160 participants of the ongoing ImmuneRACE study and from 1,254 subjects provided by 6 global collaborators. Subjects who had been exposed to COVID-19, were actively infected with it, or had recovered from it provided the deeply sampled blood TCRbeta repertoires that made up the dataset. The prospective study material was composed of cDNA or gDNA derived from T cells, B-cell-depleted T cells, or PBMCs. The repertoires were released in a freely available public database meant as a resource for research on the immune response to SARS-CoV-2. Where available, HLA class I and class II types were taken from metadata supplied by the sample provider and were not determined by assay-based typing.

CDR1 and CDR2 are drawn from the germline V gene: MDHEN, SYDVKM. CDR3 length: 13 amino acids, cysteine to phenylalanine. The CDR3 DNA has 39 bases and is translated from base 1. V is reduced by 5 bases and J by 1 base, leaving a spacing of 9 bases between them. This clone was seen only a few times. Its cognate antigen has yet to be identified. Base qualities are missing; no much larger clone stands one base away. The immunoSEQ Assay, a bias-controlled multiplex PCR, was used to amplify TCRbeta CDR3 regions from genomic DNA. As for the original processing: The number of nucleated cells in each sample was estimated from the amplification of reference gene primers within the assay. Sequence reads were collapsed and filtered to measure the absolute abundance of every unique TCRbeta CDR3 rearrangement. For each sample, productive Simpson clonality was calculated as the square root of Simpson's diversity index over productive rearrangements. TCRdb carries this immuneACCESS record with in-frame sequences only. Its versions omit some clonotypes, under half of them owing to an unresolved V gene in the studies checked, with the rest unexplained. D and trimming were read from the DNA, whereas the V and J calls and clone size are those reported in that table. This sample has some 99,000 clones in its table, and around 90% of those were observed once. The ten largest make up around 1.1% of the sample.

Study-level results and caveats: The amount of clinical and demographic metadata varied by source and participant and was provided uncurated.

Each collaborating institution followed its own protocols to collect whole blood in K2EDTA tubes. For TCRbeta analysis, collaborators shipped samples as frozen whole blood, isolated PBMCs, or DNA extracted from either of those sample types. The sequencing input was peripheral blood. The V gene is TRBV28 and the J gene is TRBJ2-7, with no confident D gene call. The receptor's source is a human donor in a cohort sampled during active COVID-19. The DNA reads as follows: TGTGCCAGCAGTCCCCTAGTGTCCTACGAGCAGTACTTC. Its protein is CASSPLVSYEQYF.